Presented here are 28 T cell receptor beta chains from one specimen sequenced in a study of T cell changes during pregnancy in multiple sclerosis. The assay was immunoSEQ multiplex PCR, and TCRdb's table has in-frame clones only and misses some. This sample has some 10,000 clones, with 83% found just once. The sample here was CD8+ T cells from peripheral blood mononuclear cells, taken in the third trimester of pregnancy. Source of these receptors: a female donor in good health, enrolled as a control in a pregnancy study.

The chain carries TRBV9 and TRBJ2-7, with 8 bases fitting TRBD1. The CDR3 length is 13 residues. Germline V lookup: CDR1 SGDLS, CDR2 YYNGEE. V lost 2 bases, J lost 6 bases, and 4 bases stayed unmatched. The CDR3 protein is CASSVGTGVEQYF. DNA for the CDR3: TGTGCCAGCAGCGTGGGGACAGGAGTCGAGCAGTACTTC.

The V and J genes are TRBV4-2 and TRBJ2-3, with 8 bases aligning to TRBD1. The CDR3 loop spans 18 amino acids. The germline V gene encodes CDR1 LGHNA and CDR2 YNFKEQ. V shed 3 bases and J 2 bases; nucleotides not matched to a gene: 13. For the CDR3, the DNA is TGTGCCAGCAGCCAGCGGGAAACAGGGGGACGGGTCACAGATACGCAGTATTTT. Encoded protein: CASSQRETGGRVTDTQYF.

The CDR3 region is CATSPGTGENEKLFF. In nucleotides, the CDR3 is TGTGCCACCAGCCCCGGGACAGGGGAAAATGAAAAACTGTTTTTT. This chain uses TRBV15 with TRBJ1-4; 10 bases agree with TRBD1. V gave up 5 bases and J gave up 5 bases; unmatched junction bases: 5. This CDR3 region has 15 residues. Germline values: CDR1 LNHNV, CDR2 YYDKDF (reference sequence). Based on the CDR3 plus reference TRBV15 and TRBJ1-4, the full variable domain is DAMVIQNPRYQVTQFGKPVTLSCSQTLNHNVMYWYQQKSSQAPKLLFHYYDKDFNNEADTPDNFQSRRPNTSFCFLDIRSPGLGDTAMYLCATSPGTGENEKLFFGSGTQLSVL.

A word on this clone: A junction boundary mismatches the germline segment, possibly from a read error. V usage is TRBV9 and J usage is TRBJ2-3; the D is unclear. The CDR3 covers 14 residues. The germline V gene encodes CDR1 SGDLS and CDR2 YYNGEE. For the CDR3, the DNA is TGTGCCAGCGGCGTAAGTAGAGCCACAGATACGCAGTATTTT. Protein sequence: CASGVSRATDTQYF.

The rearrangement links TRBV7-3 to TRBJ2-7; 7 bases are a match to TRBD2. V shed 5 bases, J shed 2 bases, and the junction held 9 bases outside the gene matches. From germline, CDR1 is SGHTA and CDR2 FQGTGA. The CDR3 is made up of 15 amino acids. The DNA for the CDR3 is TGTGCCAGCAGCCACCCTCGGGAGGCCCCCTACGAGCAGTACTTC. This encodes CASSHPREAPYEQYF.

The chain couples TRBV6-4 to TRBJ2-1; TRBD2 might be the D (8 bases). V was trimmed by 6 bases and J by 5 bases, leaving 20 bases between them. The CDR3 is 16 residues long. Per germline, CDR1 MRHNA and CDR2 SNTAGT. CDR3 residues: CASSGTAGEPNNEQFF. CDR3 DNA: TGTGCCAGCAGCGGGACAGCGGGAGAACCAAACAATGAGCAGTTCTTC.

The rearrangement joins TRBV30 to TRBJ2-6; D not certain. The CDR3 has 15 residues. The V end lost 0 bases, the J end lost 0 bases, and 6 bases lay between the germline ends. Germline CDR1 and CDR2: GTSNPN and SVGIG (reference sequence). CDR3 DNA sequence: TGTGCCTGGAGTGTAGAGCCCTCTGGGGCCAACGTCCTGACTTTC. Residues: CAWSVEPSGANVLTF.

The gene calls are TRBV6-4 and TRBJ2-1; 9 nucleotides line up with TRBD2. Trimming at V came to 5 bases and at J to 1 base, leaving 3 bases not matched to a gene. Germline assignment: CDR1 MRHNA and CDR2 SNTAGT. This CDR3 comprises 15 residues. The CDR3 DNA reads TGTGCCAGCAGTTCGAGCGGGGGGTCCTACAATGAGCAGTTCTTC. This gives the protein CASSSSGGSYNEQFF.

The chain links TRBV14 to TRBJ2-7; 7 bases are a match to TRBD2. The germline CDR1 and CDR2 sequences are SGHDN and FVKESK. CDR3 length: 16 amino acids. Trimming cost V 3 bases and J 4 bases; bases outside gene matches: 12. CDR3 region: CASSQGTGGYLYEQYF. CDR3 DNA sequence: TGTGCCAGCAGCCAGGGCACCGGGGGGTACTTGTACGAGCAGTACTTC.

The genes are TRBV9 and TRBJ2-1, with D tentatively TRBD2 (6 bases). The germline V and J ends were trimmed by 3 bases and 3 bases, with 13 bases remaining between them. Germline values: CDR1 SGDLS, CDR2 YYNGEE. CDR3 length: 15 amino acids. This CDR3 is CASSDRDSNYNEQFF. CDR3 nucleotides: TGTGCCAGCAGCGACCGGGACTCCAACTACAATGAGCAGTTCTTC.

V usage is TRBV12-5 and J usage is TRBJ1-6; D is undetermined. CDR3 size: 17 residues. V lost 5 bases to trimming and J lost 9 bases, with 23 bases between them. CDR1 and CDR2 (germline): LGHNT, FRNRAP. The DNA for the CDR3 is TGTGCTAGTGGTCTCGGGTCCTCCCGTCCTTTTTTTTCACCCCTCCACTTT. Translating it yields CASGLGSSRPFFSPLHF. The variable domain in full, with the rest retrieved from reference TRBV12-5 and TRBJ1-6, is DARVTQTPRHKVTEMGQEVTMRCQPILGHNTVFWYRQTMMQGLELLAYFRNRAPLDDSGMPKDRFSAEMPDATLATLKIQPSEPRDSAVYFCASGLGSSRPFFSPLHFGNGTRLTVT.

The rearrangement joins TRBV6-5 to TRBJ2-7; 9 nucleotides agree with TRBD1. Germline V gene lookup returns CDR1 MNHEY and CDR2 SVGAGI. J was trimmed by 3 bases and V by 6 bases; bases with no gene match: 3. This CDR3 has 13 residues. CDR3: CASREGQGYEQYF. The CDR3, as DNA: TGTGCCAGCAGGGAGGGACAGGGCTACGAGCAGTACTTC.

The chain uses TRBV7-2 and TRBJ2-1; 13 nucleotides match TRBD2. This CDR3 is 15 amino acids long. Germline V CDR1 and CDR2: SGHTA, FQGNSA. V was pared by 3 bases and J by 12 bases, with 8 bases of the junction left unmatched. CDR3 in amino acids: CASSFRTSGRGTQFF. DNA for the CDR3: TGTGCCAGCAGCTTCAGGACTAGCGGGAGAGGTACGCAGTTCTTC.

The V call is TRBV19, the J call TRBJ2-1; 10 bases agree with TRBD2. Germline CDR1 and CDR2: LNHDA and SQIVND (reference sequence). CDR3 length: 14 residues. Losses at the gene ends were 1 base for V and 7 bases for J; bases not matched to a gene: 1. The CDR3 DNA is TGTGCCAGTAGTATAGGGACTAGCGGAAATGAGCAGTTCTTC. This encodes CASSIGTSGNEQFF. Full variable domain (remainder filled in from reference TRBV19 and TRBJ2-1): DGGITQSPKYLFRKEGQNVTLSCEQNLNHDAMYWYRQDPGQGLRLIYYSQIVNDFQKGDIAEGYSVSREKKESFPLTVTSAQKNPTAFYLCASSIGTSGNEQFFGPGTRLTVL.

The chain employs TRBV6-1 and TRBJ1-1; a possible D gene is TRBD1 (5 bases). V lost 1 base to trimming and J lost 6 bases, with 18 bases between them. The CDR3 runs to 16 residues. CDR1 is MNHNS, CDR2 SASEGT, per germline. DNA for the CDR3: TGTGCCAGCAGTGAAGTCGGGACTTTCGATGGAGCTGAAGCTTTCTTT. Translated: CASSEVGTFDGAEAFF.

The V and J genes are TRBV27 and TRBJ1-3; 9 bases fit TRBD1. V lost 6 bases to trimming and J lost 7 bases; unmatched junction nucleotides: 7. Germline CDR1 is MNHEY and CDR2 is SMNVEV (reference sequence). The CDR3 has 14 amino acids. CDR3 coding DNA: TGTGCCAGCAGGCCCTTGGGACAGGGCAACACCATATATTTT. It encodes CASRPLGQGNTIYF.

Only one count was recorded for this clone. The CDR3 region is CASSSGGSTSGANVLTF. CDR3 nucleotide sequence: TGTGCCAGCAGCTCAGGGGGCTCTACCTCTGGGGCCAACGTCCTGACTTTC. This chain uses TRBV6-4 with TRBJ2-6, with 8 bases aligning to TRBD1. The V gene's germline CDR1 is MRHNA and CDR2 SNTAGT. The CDR3 contains 17 residues. The junction had 7 bases not matched to a gene; V was cut back by 6 bases and J by 0 bases.

CDR3 DNA: TGTGCCAGCAGTGAGGCGCCAGGGGGGAACAATGAGCAGTTCTTC. The encoded protein is CASSEAPGGNNEQFF. V and J are TRBV6-4 and TRBJ2-1; weak D call: TRBD1 (7 bases). Trimming shortened V by 3 bases and J by 5 bases, and 14 bases separated the two germline ends. The CDR3 has 15 amino acids. Germline CDR1 and CDR2: MRHNA and SNTAGT.

The V and J genes are TRBV6-1 and TRBJ2-2; TRBD2 might be the D (5 bases). V dropped 2 bases and J dropped 5 bases, with 15 bases sitting between them. This CDR3 has 16 amino acids. Germline lookup yields CDR1 MNHNS and CDR2 SASEGT. CDR3 bases: TGTGCCAGCAGTGAAAACATCTGGTCGGGGACCGGGGAGCTGTTTTTT. Amino acids: CASSENIWSGTGELFF.

This chain links TRBV4-2 with TRBJ2-3; 12 nucleotides align to TRBD2. The trim removed 0 bases at V and 4 bases at J, leaving 2 bases unmatched. This CDR3 is 16 amino acids long. Germline V CDR1 and CDR2: LGHNA, YNFKEQ. The CDR3 sequence: CASSQELAGGPDTQYF. CDR3 nucleotides: TGTGCCAGCAGCCAAGAGCTAGCGGGGGGGCCAGATACGCAGTATTTT.

As DNA, the CDR3 is TGCGCCAGCAGCCAAGGACTAGCGGGCACAGATACGCAGTATTTT. Its protein product is CASSQGLAGTDTQYF. The genes are TRBV4-1 and TRBJ2-3, with 9 bases fitting TRBD2. V dropped 1 base and J dropped 1; count of bases not matched to a gene: 0. The CDR3 has 15 residues. Looked up from germline, CDR1 is MGHRA and CDR2 is YSYEKL.

The chain links TRBV19 to TRBJ1-4; 7 bases fit TRBD1. The V segment lost 0 bases and the J segment 4 bases; nucleotides outside the gene matches: 2. The CDR3 has 15 amino acids. Germline CDR1 LNHDA, CDR2 SQIVND (reference sequence). The CDR3 loop reads CASSIDRGINEKLFF. DNA of the CDR3: TGTGCCAGTAGTATAGACAGGGGGATTAATGAAAAACTGTTTTTT.

The V gene is TRBV6-4, the J gene TRBJ2-1; 8 nucleotides line up with TRBD2. CDR1 MRHNA and CDR2 SNTAGT come from the germline V gene. There are 15 residues in the CDR3. After removal of 4 bases from V and 8 bases from J, the junction contained 10 bases not matched to a gene. This chain's CDR3 is CASSVRTSNVDEQFF. As DNA, the CDR3 is TGTGCCAGCAGTGTAAGGACTAGCAACGTGGATGAGCAGTTCTTC.

V usage is TRBV5-1 and J usage is TRBJ2-1; the match to TRBD2 covers 13 bases. There are 15 residues in the CDR3. Trimming removed 4 bases from V and 5 bases from J; junction bases left unmatched: 3. The V gene's germline CDR1 is SGHRS and CDR2 YFSETQ. DNA for the CDR3: TGCGCCAGCAGCATCGGACTAGCGGGGGACAATGAGCAGTTCTTC. Amino acids: CASSIGLAGDNEQFF.

V gene TRBV27 combines with J gene TRBJ2-7; possible D gene TRBD1, 5 bases. V lost 7 bases and J lost 5, with 9 bases in between. The CDR3 has 11 amino acids. The V gene's germline CDR1 is MNHEY and CDR2 SMNVEV (reference sequence). CDR3 loop: CASTEGDEQYF. DNA of the CDR3: TGTGCCAGCACGGAAGGGGACGAGCAGTACTTC.

V usage is TRBV27 and J usage is TRBJ1-6; D uncertain. Germline loops: CDR1 MNHEY, CDR2 SMNVEV (reference sequence). This CDR3 is 13 amino acids long. Trimming took 3 bases from V and 8 from J, leaving 8 bases between them. In nucleotides, the CDR3 is TGTGCCAGCAGTTTGGCAGGTTATTCACCCCTCCACTTT. Its translation: CASSLAGYSPLHF.

The CDR3 DNA is TGTGCCAGCAGAAGCTCGGGACAGGGGGCCCACGAGCAGTACTTC. This gives the protein CASRSSGQGAHEQYF. This chain uses TRBV6-6 with TRBJ2-7; 12 bases are shared with TRBD1. This CDR3 spans 15 amino acids. V was clipped by 6 bases and J by 5 bases; unmatched bases: 8. Germline assignment: CDR1 MNHNY and CDR2 SVGAGI (reference sequence).

The chain uses TRBV9 and TRBJ1-2; TRBD1 matches 9 bases. The length of the CDR3 is 16 residues. The germline V gene encodes CDR1 SGDLS and CDR2 YYNGEE. Trimming took 4 bases from V and 4 from J; bases not matched to a gene: 11. In DNA, the CDR3 is TGTGCCAGCAGCTTCAGGGGGGACAGGGAGGTCTATGGCTACACCTTC. Protein product: CASSFRGDREVYGYTF.